This T cell receptor (beta chain) was obtained from a study of metastatic and nonmetastatic thyroid tumors. TCRdb re-analyzed the PCR reads using MiXCR. Among around 15,000 clones listed, approximately 15% were seen once. From germline, CDR1 is LGHNA and CDR2 YNFKEQ. The CDR3 length is 15 residues. Worth noting for this clone: A much larger clone differs by one base, so this may be a read error.

Before thyroid surgery, none of the patients had received any treatment. This chain connects TRBV4-2 to TRBJ2-7, with no clear D. The sequence derives from a female donor with papillary thyroid cancer or a benign thyroid nodule (not recorded which). Some clones in this sample may be carry-over from other donors' samples. Source material: blood. The CDR3 here is CASSQEWNSLYERYF. CDR3 DNA: TGTGCCAGCAGCCAAGAATGGAACAGCCTCTACGAGCGGTACTTC.